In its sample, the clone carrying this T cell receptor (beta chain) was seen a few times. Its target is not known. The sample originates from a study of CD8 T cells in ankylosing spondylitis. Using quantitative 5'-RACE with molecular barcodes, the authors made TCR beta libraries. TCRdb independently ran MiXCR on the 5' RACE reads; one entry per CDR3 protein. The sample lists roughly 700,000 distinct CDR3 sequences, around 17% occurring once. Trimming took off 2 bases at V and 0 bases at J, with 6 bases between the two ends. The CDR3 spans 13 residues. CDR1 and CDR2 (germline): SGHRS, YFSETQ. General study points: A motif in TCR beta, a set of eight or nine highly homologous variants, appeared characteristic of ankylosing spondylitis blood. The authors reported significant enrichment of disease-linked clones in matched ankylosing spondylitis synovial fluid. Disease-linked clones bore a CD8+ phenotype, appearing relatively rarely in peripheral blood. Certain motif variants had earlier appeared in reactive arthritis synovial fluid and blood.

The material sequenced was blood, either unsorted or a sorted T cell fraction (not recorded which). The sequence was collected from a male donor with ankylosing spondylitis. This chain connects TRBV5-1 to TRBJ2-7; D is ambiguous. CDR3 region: CASSFPASYEQYF. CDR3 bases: TGCGCCAGCAGCTTCCCAGCCTCCTACGAGCAGTACTTC.